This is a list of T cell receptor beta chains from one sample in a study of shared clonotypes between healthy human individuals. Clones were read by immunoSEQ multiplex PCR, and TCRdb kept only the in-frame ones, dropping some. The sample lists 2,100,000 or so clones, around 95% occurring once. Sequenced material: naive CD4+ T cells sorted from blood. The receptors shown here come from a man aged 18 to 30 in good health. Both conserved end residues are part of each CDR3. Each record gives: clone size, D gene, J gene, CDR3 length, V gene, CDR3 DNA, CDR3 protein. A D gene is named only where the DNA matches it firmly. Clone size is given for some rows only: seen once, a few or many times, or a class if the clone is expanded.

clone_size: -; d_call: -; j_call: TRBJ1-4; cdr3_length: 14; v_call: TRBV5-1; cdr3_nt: TGCGCCAGCAGCTTGGAAGGGTTGGGTGAAAAACTGTTTTTT; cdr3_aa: CASSLEGLGEKLFF
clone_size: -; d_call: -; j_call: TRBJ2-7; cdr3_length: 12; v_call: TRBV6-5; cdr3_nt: TGTGCCAGCAGCCAATCCGGGTACGAGCAGTACTTC; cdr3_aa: CASSQSGYEQYF
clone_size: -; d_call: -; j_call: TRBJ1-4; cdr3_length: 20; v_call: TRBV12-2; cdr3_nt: TGTGCAAGTCGCTTAGCGGGCATCGGTGCGGAGGCTCGGTTGGAGGAAAAACTGTTTTTT; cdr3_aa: CASRLAGIGAEARLEEKLFF
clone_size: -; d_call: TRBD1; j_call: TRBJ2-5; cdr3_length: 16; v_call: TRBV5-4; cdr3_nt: TGTGCCAGCAGCCCTAGTCGGGACAGGGTTTCGGAGACCCAGTACTTC; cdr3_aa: CASSPSRDRVSETQYF
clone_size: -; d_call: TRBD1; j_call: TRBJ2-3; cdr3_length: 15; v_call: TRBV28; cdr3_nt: TGTGCCAGCAGTCTCCAGGGGGAAAGCACAGATACGCAGTATTTT; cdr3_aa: CASSLQGESTDTQYF
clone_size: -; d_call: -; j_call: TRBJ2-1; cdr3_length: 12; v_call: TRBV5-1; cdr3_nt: TGCGCCAGCAGCTTGGGAGTCAATGAGCAGTTCTTC; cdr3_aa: CASSLGVNEQFF
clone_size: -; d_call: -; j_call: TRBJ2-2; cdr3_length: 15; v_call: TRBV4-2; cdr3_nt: TGTGCCAGCAGCCAAGAACGGGGTTGGACCGGGGAGCTGTTTTTT; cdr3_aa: CASSQERGWTGELFF
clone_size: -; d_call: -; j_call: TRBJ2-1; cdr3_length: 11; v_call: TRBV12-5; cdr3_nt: TGTGCTAGTGGTTTGTTGGGTGAGCAGTTCTTC; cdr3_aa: CASGLLGEQFF
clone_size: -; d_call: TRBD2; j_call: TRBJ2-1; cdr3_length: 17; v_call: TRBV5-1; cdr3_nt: TGCGCCAGCAGCTTGGGACAAAGGCTAGCGGGTGGGAATGAGCAGTTCTTC; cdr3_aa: CASSLGQRLAGGNEQFF
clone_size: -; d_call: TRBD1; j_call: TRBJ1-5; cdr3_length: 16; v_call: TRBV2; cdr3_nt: TGTGCCAGCAGTGAACGTGGGACAGGGGGCAGTCAGCCCCAGCATTTT; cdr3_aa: CASSERGTGGSQPQHF
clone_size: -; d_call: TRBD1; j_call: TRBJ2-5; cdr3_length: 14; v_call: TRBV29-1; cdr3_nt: TGCAGCGTTCCGAGGACAGGGGGCGCGGAGACCCAGTACTTC; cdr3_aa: CSVPRTGGAETQYF
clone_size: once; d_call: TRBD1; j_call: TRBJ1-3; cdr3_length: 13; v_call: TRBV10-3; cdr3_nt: TGTGCCAGCCGGGACAGCTCTGGAAACACCATATATTTT; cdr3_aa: CASRDSSGNTIYF
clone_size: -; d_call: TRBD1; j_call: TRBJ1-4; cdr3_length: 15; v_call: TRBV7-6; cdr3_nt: TGTGCCAGCAGCGGGGGGACAGGGCTTAACGAAAAACTGTTTTTT; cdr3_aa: CASSGGTGLNEKLFF
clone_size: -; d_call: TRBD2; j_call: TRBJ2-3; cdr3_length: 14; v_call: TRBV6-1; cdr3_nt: TGTGCCAGCACCACTAGCGGGGTAACAGATACGCAGTATTTT; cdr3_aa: CASTTSGVTDTQYF
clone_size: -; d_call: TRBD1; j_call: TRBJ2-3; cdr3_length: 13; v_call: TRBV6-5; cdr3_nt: TGTGCCAGCAGTTACTTTGGACAGGGTTCGCAGTATTTT; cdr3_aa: CASSYFGQGSQYF
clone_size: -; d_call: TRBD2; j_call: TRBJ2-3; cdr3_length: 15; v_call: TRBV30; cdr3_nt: TGTGCCTGGGCGGGGAGCGGGGGGGTAGGAGATACGCAGTATTTT; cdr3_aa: CAWAGSGGVGDTQYF